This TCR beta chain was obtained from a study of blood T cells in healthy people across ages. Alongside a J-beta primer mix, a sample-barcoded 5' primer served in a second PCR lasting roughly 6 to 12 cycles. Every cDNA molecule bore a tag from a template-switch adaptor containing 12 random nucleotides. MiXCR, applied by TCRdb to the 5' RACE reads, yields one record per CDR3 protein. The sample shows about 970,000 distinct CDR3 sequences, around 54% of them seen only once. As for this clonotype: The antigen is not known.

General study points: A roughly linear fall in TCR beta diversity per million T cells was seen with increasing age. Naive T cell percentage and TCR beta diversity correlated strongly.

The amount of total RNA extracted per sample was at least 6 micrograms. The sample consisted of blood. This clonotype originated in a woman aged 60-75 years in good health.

The CDR3 bases are TGTGCCAGCTCTCTGGTCCCGGGACAGACCTACAATGAGCAGTTCTTC. Translation: CASSLVPGQTYNEQFF. V usage is TRBV28 and J usage is TRBJ2-1, with 7 bases that match TRBD1. V lost 8 bases to trimming and J lost 2 bases; unmatched junction nucleotides: 12. The germline CDR1 and CDR2 sequences are MDHEN and SYDVKM. The CDR3 spans 16 residues.